These 24 T cell receptor beta chains were all obtained from the same sample, sequenced in a study of blood T cell repertoires in COVID-19. Here immunoSEQ multiplex PCR was the method, and the copy in TCRdb shows in-frame clones only, minus some. Among fewer than 20,000 clones listed, roughly nine tenths were seen once. Sequenced sample: peripheral blood. The origin of the receptors is a man older than 75 with acute or convalescent COVID-19.

The CDR3 region has the DNA TGTGCCAGTAGCCAGGATGTATCAGGGGGCTACACCTTC. This sequence encodes CASSQDVSGGYTF. The chain has TRBV19 and TRBJ1-2; maybe TRBD1 (5 bases). This CDR3 is built from 13 residues. Trimming took 6 bases from V and 8 from J, leaving 16 bases between them. CDR1 and CDR2 (germline): LNHDA, SQIVND (reference sequence). The entire variable domain, with the rest obtained from reference TRBV19 and TRBJ1-2, is as follows: DGGITQSPKYLFRKEGQNVTLSCEQNLNHDAMYWYRQDPGQGLRLIYYSQIVNDFQKGDIAEGYSVSREKKESFPLTVTSAQKNPTAFYLCASSQDVSGGYTFGSGTRLTVV.

The rearrangement joins TRBV6-6 to TRBJ2-2; maybe TRBD2 (7 bases). Germline CDR1 MNHNY, CDR2 SVGAGI (reference sequence). There are 15 residues in the CDR3. Trimming removed 5 bases from V and 4 bases from J, with 14 bases in between. CDR3 loop: CASSPTRGGTGELFF. CDR3 nucleotides: TGTGCCAGCAGTCCTACTAGGGGGGGCACCGGGGAGCTGTTTTTT.

This chain connects TRBV12-3 or TRBV12-4 to TRBJ1-5; D may be TRBD1 (6 bases). This CDR3 contains 13 residues. V lost 7 bases to trimming and J lost 7 bases, with 14 bases between them. As DNA, the CDR3 is TGTGCCAGCACCCGACAGGCAGGACAGCCCCAGCATTTT. Translation gives CASTRQAGQPQHF.

This chain uses TRBV19 with TRBJ1-6, with a possible D match to TRBD1 (5 bases). V was cut by 5 bases and J by 5 bases, with 7 bases left in between. The CDR3 contains 13 residues. Germline values: CDR1 LNHDA, CDR2 SQIVND (reference sequence). CDR3 DNA: TGTGCCAGTAGTCAGGGAAATAATTCACCCCTCCACTTT. Protein: CASSQGNNSPLHF.

This sequence joins TRBV21-1 and TRBJ2-3; TRBD2 is the table's D call and was not checked against the DNA. TRBV21-1 is reported as a pseudogene. The length of the CDR3 is 12 residues. The CDR3 sequence: CASSKGVEAQYF. CDR3 coding DNA: TGTGCCAGCAGCAAAGGGGTTGAGGCGCAGTATTTT.

This sequence joins TRBV24-1 and TRBJ1-3; D is uncertain. Germline V gene sequence: CDR1 KGHDR, CDR2 SFDVKD. Trimming stripped 8 bases from V and 9 bases from J, with 10 bases between. The CDR3 is made up of 11 amino acids. For the CDR3, the DNA is TGTGCCACCATCGAGGAGCGCACCATATATTTT. This codes for CATIEERTIYF.

This rearrangement joins TRBV27 to TRBJ1-1, with D maybe TRBD1 (5 bases). From germline, CDR1 is MNHEY and CDR2 SMNVEV (reference sequence). V gave up 0 bases and J gave up 1 base, with 18 bases separating them. The CDR3 loop spans 18 amino acids. DNA for the CDR3: TGTGCCAGCAGTTTATCCCGTAGCGGCAAGGGGACGAACACTGAAGCTTTCTTT. Its protein product is CASSLSRSGKGTNTEAFF.

V is TRBV5-1 and J is TRBJ1-1; 8 bases map to TRBD1. CDR1 is SGHRS, CDR2 YFSETQ, per germline. J gave up 7 bases and V 3 bases, and 8 bases lay outside the gene matches. The CDR3 consists of 14 residues. The chain's CDR3 is CASSSGQGDGEAFF. As DNA, the CDR3 is TGCGCCAGCAGCTCCGGACAGGGAGACGGTGAAGCTTTCTTT.

The DNA for the CDR3 is TGTGCCAGCAGCTTGGGTGGCTTCAATTCACCCCTCCACTTT. Translated, it gives CASSLGGFNSPLHF. The rearrangement links TRBV5-5 to TRBJ1-6; D is unclear. Germline V gene lookup returns CDR1 SGHKS and CDR2 YYEKEE (reference sequence). V was trimmed by 0 bases and J by 7 bases, leaving 8 bases between them. The CDR3 extends over 14 amino acids.

The rearrangement uses TRBV7-9 and TRBJ1-2, with 12 bases that match TRBD1. Per germline, CDR1 SEHNR and CDR2 FQNEAQ (reference sequence). V lost 2 bases to trimming and J lost 7 bases; unmatched junction nucleotides: 8. This CDR3 spans 16 amino acids. The CDR3 sequence is CASSLTGTGGPGGYTF. CDR3 nucleotide sequence: TGTGCCAGCAGCTTAACTGGGACAGGGGGCCCAGGTGGCTACACCTTC.

CDR3 sequence (DNA): TGTGCCAGCTCACAAATGCGGGACTCCTACGAGCAGTACTTC. This encodes CASSQMRDSYEQYF. The V call is TRBV18, the J call TRBJ2-7; D might be TRBD2 (6 bases). CDR3 length: 14 residues. The ends were cut back, 4 bases at V and 0 bases at J, with 10 bases in the middle. Germline lookup yields CDR1 KGHSH and CDR2 LQKENI.

The V gene is TRBV4-1, the J gene TRBJ2-3; 11 nucleotides agree with TRBD2. Germline values: CDR1 MGHRA, CDR2 YSYEKL. There are 15 residues in the CDR3. J lost 1 base, V lost 6 bases, and 3 bases had no gene match. CDR3 protein: CASSLTSGGTDTQYF. CDR3 DNA sequence: TGCGCCAGCAGTTTGACTAGCGGGGGCACAGATACGCAGTATTTT.

CDR3 coding DNA: TGTGCCAGCAGGCGACAGGGGGCGCCGGGGACTGAAGCTTTCTTT. Translation gives CASRRQGAPGTEAFF. This chain connects TRBV5-6 to TRBJ1-1; TRBD1 matches 10 bases. Germline loops: CDR1 SGHDT, CDR2 YYEEEE. V gave up 5 bases and J gave up 5 bases; unmatched junction bases: 9. This CDR3 has 15 amino acids.

The chain is built from TRBV12-5 and TRBJ2-2; D not certain. The CDR3 is 14 residues long. Trimming removed 3 bases from V and 1 base from J, with 6 bases in between. Germline loops: CDR1 LGHNT, CDR2 FRNRAP. DNA of the CDR3: TGTGCTAGTGGTTTTCTCAGGAACACCGGGGAGCTGTTTTTT. Translation: CASGFLRNTGELFF.

The chain has TRBV6-6 and TRBJ2-7; TRBD1 is a possible D gene (5 bases). The CDR3 covers 16 residues. The germline V gene has CDR1 MNHNY and CDR2 SVGAGI (reference sequence). Trimming removed 0 bases from V and 7 bases from J, with 19 bases in between. CDR3 amino acids: CASSYSVKQALWEQYF. The CDR3 DNA sequence: TGTGCCAGCAGTTACTCGGTAAAACAGGCGCTATGGGAGCAGTACTTC.

This sequence joins TRBV10-1 and TRBJ2-1; a weak D match, TRBD1 (5 bases). Germline V gene data show CDR1 as WNHNN and CDR2 as SYGVQD (reference sequence). This CDR3 is 12 amino acids long. With 7 bases removed from V and 12 bases from J, the gap between germline ends came to 16 bases. CDR3 coding DNA: TGCGCCAGCAAGGGGTCAGGGTTTTTGCAGTTCTTC. Translation gives CASKGSGFLQFF.

The chain joins TRBV9 to TRBJ1-4; tentatively, D is TRBD1 (6 bases). Trimming left V 4 bases short and J 7 bases short, with 20 bases between. CDR3 length equals 16 residues. Germline V CDR1 and CDR2: SGDLS, YYNGEE. The CDR3 nucleotides read TGTGCCAGCAGCCGACCGATGGGGAGGGGGGCTGAAAAACTGTTTTTT. Translation gives CASSRPMGRGAEKLFF. Supplemented by reference TRBV9 and TRBJ1-4, the full variable domain reads DSGVTQTPKHLITATGQRVTLRCSPRSGDLSVYWYQQSLDQGLQFLIQYYNGEERAKGNILERFSAQQFPDLHSELNLSSLELGDSALYFCASSRPMGRGAEKLFFGSGTQLSVL.

The gene calls are TRBV5-5 and TRBJ2-5, with no clear D. Trimming cost V 1 base and J 1 base, with 8 bases left between them. The CDR3 is made up of 14 amino acids. Germline loops: CDR1 SGHKS, CDR2 YYEKEE (reference sequence). The CDR3 sequence: CASSLSYFQETQYF. CDR3 DNA sequence: TGTGCCAGCAGCTTGTCGTACTTCCAAGAGACCCAGTACTTC.

The chain joins TRBV20-1 to TRBJ1-1; possible D gene TRBD1, 5 bases. The CDR3 length is 12 residues. Trimming took 3 bases from V and 7 from J, leaving 12 bases between them. The V gene's germline CDR1 is DFQATT and CDR2 SNEGSKA (reference sequence). The CDR3 nucleotides read TGCAGTGCTAGTCAGGGCCTTAGTGAAGCTTTCTTT. Translating gives CSASQGLSEAFF.

This clone was picked up one time. The V call is TRBV7-9, the J call TRBJ1-1; D is ambiguous. Germline assignment: CDR1 SEHNR and CDR2 FQNEAQ (reference sequence). This CDR3 contains 13 residues. Trimming pared 6 bases from V and 7 bases from J, leaving 15 bases between. The CDR3 loop reads CASSSLETREAFF. The CDR3 DNA reads TGTGCCAGCAGTAGCTTAGAGACGCGTGAAGCTTTCTTT. The whole variable domain, filled in from reference TRBV7-9 and TRBJ1-1, reads DTGVSQNPRHKITKRGQNVTFRCDPISEHNRLYWYRQTLGQGPEFLTYFQNEAQLEKSRLLSDRFSAERPKGSFSTLEIQRTEQGDSAMYLCASSSLETREAFFGQGTRLTVV.

This clone was counted between two and nine times. This chain connects TRBV4-1 to TRBJ2-7, with D maybe TRBD1 (5 bases). The germline CDR1 and CDR2 sequences are MGHRA and YSYEKL. This CDR3 comprises 14 residues. The V gene lost 2 bases and the J gene lost 0 bases, with 8 bases spanning the gap. For the CDR3, the DNA is TGCGCCAGCAGCCAACGACAGAGCTCCTACGAGCAGTACTTC. It is translated as CASSQRQSSYEQYF.

The CDR3 nucleotides read TGTGCCAGCAGCTGGACCGGGGGCACTGAAGCTTTCTTT. Translated, it gives CASSWTGGTEAFF. The rearrangement joins TRBV3-1 (or the pseudogene TRBV3-2) to TRBJ1-1, with D possibly TRBD1 on 5 matching bases. This CDR3 has 13 amino acids. Trimming pared 5 bases from V and 4 bases from J, leaving 11 bases between. Germline-derived CDR1 and CDR2 are LGHDT and YNNKEL (reference sequence).

The J gene is TRBJ2-2, the V gene TRBV24-1; TRBD2 is a possible D gene (5 bases). The CDR3 sequence is 12 residues long. The V end lost 8 bases, the J end lost 4 bases, and 7 bases lay between the germline ends. The germline CDR1 and CDR2 sequences are KGHDR and SFDVKD. CDR3 sequence: CATTRGTGELFF. The CDR3 nucleotides read TGTGCCACCACCCGGGGCACCGGGGAGCTGTTTTTT.

The V gene is TRBV19, the J gene TRBJ2-2; the match to TRBD2 covers 16 bases. From germline, CDR1 is LNHDA and CDR2 SQIVND (reference sequence). V was pared by 7 bases and J by 6 bases, with 2 bases of the junction left unmatched. The CDR3 has 15 amino acids. Here the CDR3 reads CASTGTSGGAGELFF. The CDR3 bases are TGTGCCAGTACCGGGACTAGCGGGGGGGCCGGGGAGCTGTTTTTT.